This T cell receptor (beta chain) was profiled in a study of blood T cell repertoires in COVID-19. Some clones are missing from TCRdb's copy, which holds only in-frame ones; the method was immunoSEQ multiplex PCR. The data show 200,000 to 250,000 clones, with 70% to 90% seen just once and roughly 14% held by the top ten. The sequence was collected from a woman aged 45-65 years with acute COVID-19. The specimen was PBMCs or T cells enriched from blood (not recorded which).

CDR3 DNA: TGTGCCACCCGCAGGACAGGAGATGAAAAACTGTTTTTT. Protein: CATRRTGDEKLFF. The rearrangement joins TRBV19 to TRBJ1-4; 7 nucleotides line up with TRBD1. The germline gives CDR1 LNHDA, CDR2 SQIVND (reference sequence). Trimming cost V 10 bases and J 6 bases; bases outside gene matches: 8. CDR3 length: 13 residues.